This TCR beta chain was documented in a study of T cell responses to AZD1222 COVID-19 vaccine. The CDR3 spans 16 residues. In germline, CDR1 is SGHNT, CDR2 YENEEA. V was trimmed by 5 bases and J by 4 bases, leaving 18 bases between them. Sequencing was performed with immunoSEQ multiplex PCR; in TCRdb, only in-frame clones are kept and a portion is missing. There are just under 90,000 clones in the sample; about 88% occur only once, and approximately 5% lies in the top ten. Study-level points and caveats: A mostly white British donor set with more females was recruited, and clonal diversity was possibly underestimated.

Second-dose schedules of about 4 or about 12 weeks were combined. Note on this clone: Its antigen is not known.

This TCR was sampled from an adult who received the AZD1222 COVID-19 vaccine. Sequencing used peripheral blood, obtained 28 days after the second AZD1222 dose. The chain couples TRBV11-3 to TRBJ2-1; D is perhaps TRBD2 (6 bases). The CDR3 spells CASSRGTLRTYNEQFF. In DNA form, the CDR3 reads TGTGCCAGCAGCCGCGGGACGCTCCGAACATACAATGAGCAGTTCTTC.